This TCR beta chain was obtained from a study of T-cell memory formation after mild COVID-19. In the study overall: The TCR clusters were mostly specific to one donor.

Concerning this clonotype itself: The antigen remains unidentified.

Germline V lookup: CDR1 SEHNR, CDR2 FQNEAQ (reference sequence). The CDR3 has 13 amino acids. V lost 2 bases and J lost 4, with 9 bases in between. Study conclusions and caveats: Later expanders leaned CD4+, whereas day 15 to 85 contracting clones were balanced CD4/CD8. Certain responding clones were present in pre-infection memory, suggesting participation of cross-reactive memory.

Libraries for TCRalpha and TCRbeta carried sample barcodes and unique molecular identifiers via 5'RACE. TCRdb fed the 5' RACE reads into MiXCR, producing one record per CDR3 protein. The table has around 82,000 distinct CDR3 sequences, about 13% seen once. The sample comprised PBMCs or a T cell subset sorted from them (not recorded which). This receptor was identified in a man aged 18 to 35 who had mild COVID-19 (a few samples of this study predate the infection). Cell type and time point are not known. V and J are TRBV7-9 and TRBJ2-7, with D unclear. The CDR3 protein is CASSLTVGYEQYV. The DNA for the CDR3 is TGTGCCAGCAGCTTAACCGTCGGGTACGAGCAGTACGTC.